These 13 T cell receptor beta chains originate from one sample sequenced in a study of blood T cell repertoires in COVID-19. The data were produced by immunoSEQ multiplex PCR, yet TCRdb's version contains in-frame clones alone and is incomplete. The sample consists of approximately 230,000 clones, 65% to 90% of them appearing once. Sequenced: PBMCs or T cells enriched from blood (not recorded which). These receptors came from a man between 35 and 55 years old who had recovered from COVID-19.

This clone appeared once. This chain joins TRBV7-9 and TRBJ1-2; a weak D match, TRBD1 (5 bases). Trimming shortened V by 5 bases and J by 3 bases, and 10 bases separated the two germline ends. The CDR3 contains 13 residues. The germline V gene encodes CDR1 SEHNR and CDR2 FQNEAQ (reference sequence). The CDR3 sequence is CASSVGTDYGYTF. The CDR3 region has the DNA TGTGCCAGCAGCGTAGGGACTGACTATGGCTACACCTTC. The variable domain in full, completed from reference TRBV7-9 and TRBJ1-2, reads DTGVSQNPRHKITKRGQNVTFRCDPISEHNRLYWYRQTLGQGPEFLTYFQNEAQLEKSRLLSDRFSAERPKGSFSTLEIQRTEQGDSAMYLCASSVGTDYGYTFGSGTRLTVV.

The chain carries TRBV9 and TRBJ2-1, with D tentatively TRBD2 (5 bases). V was clipped by 4 bases and J by 7 bases, with 18 bases between them. Germline lookup yields CDR1 SGDLS and CDR2 YYNGEE. The CDR3 contains 15 residues. The CDR3 region is CASSSEGFSGNEQFF. The CDR3 DNA follows: TGTGCCAGCAGCTCAGAAGGGTTTTCGGGGAATGAGCAGTTCTTC.

The chain's CDR3 is CASSLRDRALWNWSPLHF. The CDR3, as DNA: TGTGCCAGCAGTTTAAGGGACAGGGCTCTATGGAATTGGTCACCCCTCCACTTT. The rearrangement joins TRBV28 to TRBJ1-6; 9 positions agree with TRBD1. V lost 2 bases and J lost 10; bases outside the gene matches: 15. The CDR3 has 18 residues. The germline CDR1 and CDR2 sequences are MDHEN and SYDVKM.

The chain joins TRBV12-3 or TRBV12-4 to TRBJ2-7, with 7 bases matching TRBD2. The CDR3 is 11 amino acids. The trim removed 8 bases at V and 4 bases at J, leaving 2 bases unmatched. CDR3 sequence: CASGAGYEQYF. The CDR3 coding sequence is TGTGCCAGCGGAGCGGGGTACGAGCAGTACTTC.

This rearrangement joins TRBV5-4 to TRBJ2-7; D possibly corresponds to TRBD2 (6 bases). Trimming took 0 bases from V and 2 from J, leaving 9 bases between them. This CDR3 has 14 amino acids. From germline, CDR1 is SGHNT and CDR2 YYREEE (reference sequence). The CDR3 nucleotides read TGTGCCAGCAGCTTGGCGGGAGTGGCCTACGAGCAGTACTTC. The encoded protein is CASSLAGVAYEQYF.

The chain joins TRBV28 to TRBJ2-5; unclear D gene. Germline V gene lookup returns CDR1 MDHEN and CDR2 SYDVKM. The CDR3 is made up of 13 amino acids. V gave up 3 bases and J gave up 5 bases, with 10 bases separating them. The CDR3 here is CASSFARWETQYF. DNA for the CDR3: TGTGCCAGCAGTTTTGCGAGATGGGAGACCCAGTACTTC.

The chain recombines TRBV18 with TRBJ1-1; the match to TRBD1 covers 7 bases. V lost 3 bases and J lost 3; bases outside the gene matches: 13. Germline-derived CDR1 and CDR2 are KGHSH and LQKENI. The CDR3 contains 17 residues. CDR3 DNA sequence: TGTGCCAGCTCACCCAAACGACAGGGTCTGGGGTACACTGAAGCTTTCTTT. Encoded protein: CASSPKRQGLGYTEAFF.

This clone was recorded many times. This sequence joins TRBV10-3 and TRBJ2-2; TRBD2 matches 8 bases. V was pared by 6 bases and J by 3 bases, with 12 bases of the junction left unmatched. This CDR3 contains 17 residues. CDR1 and CDR2 from the germline V gene are ENHRY and SYGVKD. The CDR3: CAISPSPGLGDTGELFF. DNA for the CDR3: TGTGCCATCAGCCCCTCTCCGGGACTAGGTGACACCGGGGAGCTGTTTTTT.

The chain links TRBV12-3 or TRBV12-4 to TRBJ1-1; D is perhaps TRBD1 (5 bases). V gave up 2 bases and J gave up 6 bases, with 10 bases separating them. CDR3 length: 13 amino acids. The CDR3 here is CASSLLGPAEAFF. CDR3 nucleotides: TGTGCCAGCAGTTTATTGGGGCCCGCTGAAGCTTTCTTT.

This chain joins TRBV7-9 and TRBJ2-2, with D possibly TRBD2 on 6 matching bases. CDR1 is SEHNR, CDR2 FQNEAQ, per germline (reference sequence). This CDR3 region has 15 residues. V was clipped by 5 bases and J by 7 bases, with 17 bases between them. Here the CDR3 DNA reads TGTGCCAGCAGCCTTGGACTACTTGCGATCGGGGAGCTGTTTTTT. Translation: CASSLGLLAIGELFF.

This clone was counted only a few times. The DNA of the CDR3 is TGTGCCAGTAGTATAGATAGCCCGGGACAGGGGGCGAATAATGAGCAGTTCTTC. Amino acid sequence: CASSIDSPGQGANNEQFF. V usage is TRBV19 and J usage is TRBJ2-1; 12 bases are shared with TRBD1. The germline gives CDR1 LNHDA, CDR2 SQIVND (reference sequence). V was pared by 0 bases and J by 7 bases, with 10 bases of the junction left unmatched. The CDR3 extends over 18 amino acids.

The chain employs TRBV10-3 and TRBJ1-1; unclear D gene. Trimming removed 6 bases at V and 0 bases at J, with 5 bases between. The germline V gene has CDR1 ENHRY and CDR2 SYGVKD. The CDR3 runs to 12 residues. In DNA form, the CDR3 reads TGTGCCATCAGAGCTTTGAACACTGAAGCTTTCTTT. Translation: CAIRALNTEAFF.

The V call is TRBV19, the J call TRBJ2-7, with a possible D match to TRBD2 (5 bases). Germline loops: CDR1 LNHDA, CDR2 SQIVND (reference sequence). V lost 3 bases and J 1 base, leaving 10 bases between the germline ends. This CDR3 region has 14 residues. The CDR3 DNA reads TGTGCCAGTAGTATTGGTGGAGGATCCTACGAGCAGTACTTC. This codes for CASSIGGGSYEQYF.